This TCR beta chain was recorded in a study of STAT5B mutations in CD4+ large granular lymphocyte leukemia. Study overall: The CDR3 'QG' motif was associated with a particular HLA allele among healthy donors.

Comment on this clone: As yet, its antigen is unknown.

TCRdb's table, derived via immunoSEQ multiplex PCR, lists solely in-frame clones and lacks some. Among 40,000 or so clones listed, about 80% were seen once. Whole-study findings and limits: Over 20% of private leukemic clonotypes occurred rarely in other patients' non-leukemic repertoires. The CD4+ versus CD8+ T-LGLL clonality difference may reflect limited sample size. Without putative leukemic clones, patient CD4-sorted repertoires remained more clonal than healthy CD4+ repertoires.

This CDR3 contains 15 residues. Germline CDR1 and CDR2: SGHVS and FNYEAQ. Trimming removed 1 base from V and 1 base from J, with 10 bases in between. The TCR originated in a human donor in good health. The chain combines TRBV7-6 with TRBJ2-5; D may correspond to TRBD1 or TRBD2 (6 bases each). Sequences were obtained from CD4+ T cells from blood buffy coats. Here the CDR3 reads CASSLGGTSQETQYF. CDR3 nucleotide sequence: TGTGCCAGCAGCTTAGGCGGGACATCCCAAGAGACCCAGTACTTC.